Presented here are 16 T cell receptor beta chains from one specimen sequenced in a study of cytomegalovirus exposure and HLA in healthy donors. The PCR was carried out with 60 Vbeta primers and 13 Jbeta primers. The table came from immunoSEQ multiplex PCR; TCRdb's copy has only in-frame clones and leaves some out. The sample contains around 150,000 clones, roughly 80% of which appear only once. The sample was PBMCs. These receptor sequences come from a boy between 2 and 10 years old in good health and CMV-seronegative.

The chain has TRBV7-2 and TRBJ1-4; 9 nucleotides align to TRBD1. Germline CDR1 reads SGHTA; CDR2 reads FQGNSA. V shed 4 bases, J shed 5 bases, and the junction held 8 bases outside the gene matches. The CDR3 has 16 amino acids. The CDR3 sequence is CASSSREGTGNEKLFF. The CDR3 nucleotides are TGTGCCAGCAGCTCGCGAGAAGGGACAGGGAATGAAAAACTGTTTTTT.

Here the CDR3 DNA reads TGCAGCGTCGGGACATTTATTTCGTCCGAGCAGTACTTC. Protein sequence: CSVGTFISSEQYF. The chain carries TRBV29-1 and TRBJ2-7, with TRBD1 as a possible D gene (6 bases). Trimming took off 6 bases at V and 6 bases at J, with 18 bases between the two ends. The CDR3 contains 13 residues. From germline, CDR1 is SQVTM and CDR2 ANQGSEA.

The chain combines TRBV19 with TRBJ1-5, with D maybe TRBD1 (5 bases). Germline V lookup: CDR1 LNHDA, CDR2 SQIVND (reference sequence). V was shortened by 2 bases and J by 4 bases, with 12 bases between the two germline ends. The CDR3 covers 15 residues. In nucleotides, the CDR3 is TGTGCCAGTAGTATAATGCGCGGACAAAATCAGCCCCAGCATTTT. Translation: CASSIMRGQNQPQHF. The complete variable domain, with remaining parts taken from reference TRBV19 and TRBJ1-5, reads DGGITQSPKYLFRKEGQNVTLSCEQNLNHDAMYWYRQDPGQGLRLIYYSQIVNDFQKGDIAEGYSVSREKKESFPLTVTSAQKNPTAFYLCASSIMRGQNQPQHFGDGTRLSIL.

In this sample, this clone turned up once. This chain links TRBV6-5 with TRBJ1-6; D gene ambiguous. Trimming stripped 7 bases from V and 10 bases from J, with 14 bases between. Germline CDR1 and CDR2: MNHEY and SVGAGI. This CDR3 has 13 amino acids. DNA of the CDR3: TGTGCCAGCAATGCAGGCGAACGGTCACCCCTCCACTTT. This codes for CASNAGERSPLHF.

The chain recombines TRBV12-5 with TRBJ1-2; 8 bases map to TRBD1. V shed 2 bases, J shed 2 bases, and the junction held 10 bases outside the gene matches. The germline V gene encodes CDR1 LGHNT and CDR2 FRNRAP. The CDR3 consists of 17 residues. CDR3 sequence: CASGLHPDRTGNYGYTF. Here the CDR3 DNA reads TGTGCTAGTGGTTTGCACCCTGACAGGACAGGGAACTATGGCTACACCTTC.

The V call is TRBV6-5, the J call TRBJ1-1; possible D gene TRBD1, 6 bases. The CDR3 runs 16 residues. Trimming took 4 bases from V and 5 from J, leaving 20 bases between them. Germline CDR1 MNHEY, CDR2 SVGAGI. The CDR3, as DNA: TGTGCCAGCAGTTCCCCCCGGCGGGGGCGAGGTACTGAAGCTTTCTTT. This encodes CASSSPRRGRGTEAFF.

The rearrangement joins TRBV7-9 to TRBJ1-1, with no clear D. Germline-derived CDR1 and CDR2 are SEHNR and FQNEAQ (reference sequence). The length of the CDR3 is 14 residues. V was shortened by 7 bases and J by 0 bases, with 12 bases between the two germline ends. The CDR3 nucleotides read TGTGCCAGCACCGGAGGACGGGTGAACACTGAAGCTTTCTTT. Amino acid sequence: CASTGGRVNTEAFF. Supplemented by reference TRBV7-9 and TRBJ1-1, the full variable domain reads DTGVSQNPRHKITKRGQNVTFRCDPISEHNRLYWYRQTLGQGPEFLTYFQNEAQLEKSRLLSDRFSAERPKGSFSTLEIQRTEQGDSAMYLCASTGGRVNTEAFFGQGTRLTVV.

CDR3 DNA sequence: TGTGCCAGCAGCTTAGAGCAGGGATCGGTTGGCTACACCTTC. It specifies CASSLEQGSVGYTF. This chain uses TRBV11-2 with TRBJ1-2; perhaps TRBD1 as D (5 bases). V dropped 0 bases and J dropped 7 bases, with 12 bases sitting between them. Germline CDR1 and CDR2: SGHAT and FQNNGV. The CDR3 runs to 14 residues.

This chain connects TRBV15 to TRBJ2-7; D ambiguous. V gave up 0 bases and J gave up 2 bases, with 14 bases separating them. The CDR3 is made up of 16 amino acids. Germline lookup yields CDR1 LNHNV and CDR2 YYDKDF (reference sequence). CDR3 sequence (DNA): TGTGCCACCAGCAGAGATGTGGTTAGTTCCCCCTACGAGCAGTACTTC. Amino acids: CATSRDVVSSPYEQYF.

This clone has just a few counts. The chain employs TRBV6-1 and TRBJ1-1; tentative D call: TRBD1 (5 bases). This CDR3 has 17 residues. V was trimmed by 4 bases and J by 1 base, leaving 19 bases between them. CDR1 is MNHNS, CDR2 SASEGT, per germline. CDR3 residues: CASSVFRVESKNTEAFF. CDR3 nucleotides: TGTGCCAGCAGTGTGTTCAGGGTAGAATCGAAGAACACTGAAGCTTTCTTT.

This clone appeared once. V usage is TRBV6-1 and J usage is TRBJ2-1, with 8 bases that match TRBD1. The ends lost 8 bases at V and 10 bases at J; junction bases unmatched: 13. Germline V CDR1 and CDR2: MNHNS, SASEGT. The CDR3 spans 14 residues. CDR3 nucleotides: TGTGCCAGCTCGCCCCAGGGGACAGGCGGGGAGCAGTTCTTC. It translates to CASSPQGTGGEQFF.

This chain's CDR3 is CASRGALTSTDTQYF. CDR3 sequence (DNA): TGTGCCAGCAGGGGGGCCCTAACTAGCACAGATACGCAGTATTTT. V gene TRBV7-9 combines with J gene TRBJ2-3; weak D call: TRBD1 (6 bases). From germline, CDR1 is SEHNR and CDR2 FQNEAQ (reference sequence). With 6 bases removed from V and 0 bases from J, the gap between germline ends came to 13 bases. The CDR3 spans 15 residues.

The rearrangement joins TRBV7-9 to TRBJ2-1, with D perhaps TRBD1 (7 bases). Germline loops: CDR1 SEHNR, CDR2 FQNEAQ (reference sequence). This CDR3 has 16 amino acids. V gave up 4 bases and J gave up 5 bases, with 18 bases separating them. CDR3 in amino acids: CASSSTRDSSNNEQFF. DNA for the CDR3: TGTGCCAGCAGCTCGACGCGGGACAGCTCTAACAATGAGCAGTTCTTC.

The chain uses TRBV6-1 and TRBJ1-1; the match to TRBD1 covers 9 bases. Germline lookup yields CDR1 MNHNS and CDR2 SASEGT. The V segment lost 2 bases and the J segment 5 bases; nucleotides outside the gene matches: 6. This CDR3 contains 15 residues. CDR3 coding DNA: TGTGCCAGCAGTGAATTGGTGACAGGGGGTACTGAAGCTTTCTTT. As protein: CASSELVTGGTEAFF.

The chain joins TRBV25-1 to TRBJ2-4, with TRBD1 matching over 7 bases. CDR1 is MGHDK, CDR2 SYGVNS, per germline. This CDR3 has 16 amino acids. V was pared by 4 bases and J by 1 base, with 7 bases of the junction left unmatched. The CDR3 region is CASSVDTGDAKNIQYF. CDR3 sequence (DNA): TGTGCCAGCAGTGTGGATACAGGGGACGCCAAAAACATTCAGTACTTC.

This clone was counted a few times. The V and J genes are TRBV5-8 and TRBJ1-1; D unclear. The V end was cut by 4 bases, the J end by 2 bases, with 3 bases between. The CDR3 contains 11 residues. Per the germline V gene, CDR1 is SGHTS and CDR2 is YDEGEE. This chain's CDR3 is CASSPNTEAFF. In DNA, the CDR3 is TGTGCCAGCAGCCCAAACACTGAAGCTTTCTTT.